The rows below give T cell receptor beta chains drawn from one sample of a study of vaccination effects on CD4 cells after COVID-19. Their antigen targets remain unknown. Assay: immunoSEQ multiplex PCR; the TCRdb copy retains only in-frame clones and omits some. The table shows around 22,000 clones, with about 72% occurring only once. The source material was CD4+ T cells from PBMCs cultured with HCoV-229E spike peptides, sampled after COVID-19 vaccination. The receptor set was obtained from a human donor who received a COVID-19 vaccine. Both conserved end residues are part of each CDR3. Expanded clones are given a class, and other clones once, few, many or no size at all.

>NA|TRBV5-1|TRBJ2-5
CASSPGAGLDETQYF
>few|TRBV5-6|TRBJ1-2
CASSLGGHGYTF
>NA|TRBV12-5|TRBJ2-1
CASGAQVSGRFNNEQFF
>few|TRBV2|TRBJ1-5
CASRAENQPQHF
>few|TRBV12-5|TRBJ1-1
CASGRDRDTEAFF
>once|TRBV6-5|TRBJ2-7
CASSPGQGAYEQYF
>few|TRBV5-8|TRBJ2-1
CASRRQGASYNEQFF
>NA|TRBV5-8|TRBJ1-1
CASSFRNTEAFF
>NA|TRBV4-1|TRBJ1-2
CASTPRYGQVANYGYTF
>few|TRBV19|TRBJ2-5
CASSTGGQETQYF
>NA|TRBV5-1|TRBJ2-5
CASSLASGGFGETQYF
>NA|TRBV6-1|TRBJ1-1
CASSEVTKVEAFF
>NA|TRBV24-1|TRBJ2-3
CATSETGLADTDTQYF
>NA|TRBV9|TRBJ2-7
CASSEGQLSYEQYF
>few|TRBV5-1|TRBJ1-3
CASSLEGQGNTIYF
>few|TRBV18|TRBJ1-5
CASSPAVENQPQHF
>NA|TRBV7-8|TRBJ1-4
CASSLLGGEKLFF
>NA|TRBV6-5|TRBJ1-1
CASSYNRDTEAFF